This T cell receptor (beta chain) was recovered during a study of metastatic and nonmetastatic thyroid tumors. Looking at the study overall: It was across blood and tumor or nodule tissue from malignant and benign thyroid patients that repertoires were compared.

This clone was counted ten times or more. Its antigen is unidentified. Study-wide points: The study reportedly found significantly higher TCR beta diversity in malignant thyroid tumors than benign nodules, in blood and tumor.

All patients were untreated before thyroid surgery. As handled by the study authors: The distant-metastasis classifier for papillary thyroid cancer was built from CDR3 differences across clinicopathological groups. Using MiXCR, TCRdb reanalyzed the PCR reads. It is TCRdb's table, rather than the study itself, that gives the V and J calls and clone size. The sample holds more than 50,000 clones, 20% to 25% seen once. With V trimmed by 2 bases and J by 5 bases, 4 bases remained unmatched. The CDR3 has 14 amino acids. Germline V CDR1 and CDR2: SNHLY, FYNNEI. The clonotype originates from a female donor with papillary thyroid cancer or a benign thyroid nodule (not recorded which). Some clones in this sample may be carry-over from other donors' samples. The chain links TRBV2 to TRBJ1-2; 8 nucleotides match TRBD1. The source material was blood. The CDR3 reads CASSERTGSYGYTF. In nucleotides, the CDR3 is TGTGCCAGCAGTGAACGGACAGGGTCGTATGGCTACACCTTC.